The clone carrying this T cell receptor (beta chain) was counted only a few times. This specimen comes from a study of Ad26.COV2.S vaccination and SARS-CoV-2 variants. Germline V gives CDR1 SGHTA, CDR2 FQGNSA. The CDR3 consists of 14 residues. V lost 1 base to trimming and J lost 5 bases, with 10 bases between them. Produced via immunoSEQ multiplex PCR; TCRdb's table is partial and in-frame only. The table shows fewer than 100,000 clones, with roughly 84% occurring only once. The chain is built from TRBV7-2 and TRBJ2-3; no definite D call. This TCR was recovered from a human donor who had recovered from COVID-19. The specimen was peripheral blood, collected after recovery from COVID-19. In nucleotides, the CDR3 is TGTGCCAGCAGCTTAGGGGGAAGAGGAGATACGCAGTATTTT. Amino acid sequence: CASSLGGRGDTQYF.